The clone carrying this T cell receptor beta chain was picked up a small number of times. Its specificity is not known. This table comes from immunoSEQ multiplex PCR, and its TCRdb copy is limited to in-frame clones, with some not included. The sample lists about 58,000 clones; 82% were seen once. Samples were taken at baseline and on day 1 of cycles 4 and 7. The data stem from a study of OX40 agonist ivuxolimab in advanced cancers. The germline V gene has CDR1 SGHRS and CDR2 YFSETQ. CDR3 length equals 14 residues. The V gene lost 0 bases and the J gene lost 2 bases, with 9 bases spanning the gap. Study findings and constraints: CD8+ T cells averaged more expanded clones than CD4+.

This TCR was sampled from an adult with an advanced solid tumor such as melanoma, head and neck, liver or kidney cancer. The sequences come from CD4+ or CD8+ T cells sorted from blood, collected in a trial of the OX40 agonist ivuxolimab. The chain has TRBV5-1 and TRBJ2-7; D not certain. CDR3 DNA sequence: TGCGCCAGCAGCTTGGTTGTTAGTCCCTACGAGCAGTACTTC. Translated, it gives CASSLVVSPYEQYF. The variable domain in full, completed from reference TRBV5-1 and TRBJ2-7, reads KAGVTQTPRYLIKTRGQQVTLSCSPISGHRSVSWYQQTPGQGLQFLFEYFSETQRNKGNFPGRFSGRQFSNSRSEMNVSTLELGDSALYLCASSLVVSPYEQYFGPGTRLTVT.